This TCR beta chain stems from a study of blood T cell repertoires in COVID-19. Across the whole study: Samples came from the United States, Italy and Spain, spanning acute and convalescent COVID-19. In each case, the material was cDNA or gDNA derived from T cells, B-cell-depleted T cells, or PBMCs.

This clone came up once. V was cut by 0 bases and J by 3 bases, with 12 bases left in between. The CDR3 spans 16 residues. Germline V gene lookup returns CDR1 LGHNA and CDR2 YNFKEQ. Original processing notes: Estimated nucleated cell counts came from reference gene primer amplification. Using immunoSEQ multiplex PCR, the repertoire was profiled, and TCRdb retains in-frame clones only, with some absent. V, J and clone size are those of that table, while D and trimming were read from the DNA. The table has 80,000 or so clones, roughly 80% seen once. This chain uses TRBV4-2 with TRBJ2-1; possible D gene TRBD1, 7 bases. Material for sequencing was peripheral blood. This clonotype was sampled from a human donor in a cohort sampled during active COVID-19. The chain's CDR3 is CASSQDGGGDYNEQFF. Written as DNA, the CDR3 is TGTGCCAGCAGCCAAGATGGAGGGGGCGACTACAATGAGCAGTTCTTC.